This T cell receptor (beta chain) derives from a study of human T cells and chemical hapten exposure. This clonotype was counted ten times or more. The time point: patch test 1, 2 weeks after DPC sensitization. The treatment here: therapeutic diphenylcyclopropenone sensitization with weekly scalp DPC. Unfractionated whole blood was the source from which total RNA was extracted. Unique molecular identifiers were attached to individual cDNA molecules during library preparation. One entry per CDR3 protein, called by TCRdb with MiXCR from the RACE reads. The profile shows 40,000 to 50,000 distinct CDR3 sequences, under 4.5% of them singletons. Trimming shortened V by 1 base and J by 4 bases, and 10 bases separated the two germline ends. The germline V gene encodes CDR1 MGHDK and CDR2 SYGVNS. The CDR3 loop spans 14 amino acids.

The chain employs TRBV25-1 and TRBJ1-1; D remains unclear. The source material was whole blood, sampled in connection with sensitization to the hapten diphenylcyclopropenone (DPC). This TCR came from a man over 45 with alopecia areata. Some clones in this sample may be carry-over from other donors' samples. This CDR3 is CASSESREATEAFF. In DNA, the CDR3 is TGTGCCAGCAGTGAATCAAGGGAGGCCACTGAAGCTTTCTTT.